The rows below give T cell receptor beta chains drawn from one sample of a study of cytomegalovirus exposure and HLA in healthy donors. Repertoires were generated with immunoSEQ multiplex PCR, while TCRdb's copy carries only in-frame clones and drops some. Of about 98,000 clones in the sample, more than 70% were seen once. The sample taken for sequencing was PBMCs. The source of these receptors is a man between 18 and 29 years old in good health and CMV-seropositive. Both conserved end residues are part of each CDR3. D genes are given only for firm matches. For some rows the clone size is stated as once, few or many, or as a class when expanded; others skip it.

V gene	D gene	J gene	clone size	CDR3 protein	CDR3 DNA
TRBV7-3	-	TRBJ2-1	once	CASSPRGVGVEQFF	TGTGCCAGCAGCCCCCGTGGGGTGGGAGTTGAGCAGTTCTTC
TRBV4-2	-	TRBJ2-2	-	CASSQGANRNTGELFF	TGTGCCAGCAGCCAAGGGGCCAATCGGAACACCGGGGAGCTGTTTTTT
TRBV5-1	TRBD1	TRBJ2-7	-	CASSLATGTYEQYF	TGCGCCAGCAGCTTGGCGACAGGGACCTACGAGCAGTACTTC
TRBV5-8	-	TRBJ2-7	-	CASRLFVRGEQYF	TGTGCCAGCAGACTTTTTGTCCGAGGGGAGCAGTACTTC
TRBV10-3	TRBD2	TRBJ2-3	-	CAISVKGGSPSTDTQYF	TGTGCCATCAGTGTCAAGGGAGGGAGTCCCAGTACGGATACGCAGTATTTT
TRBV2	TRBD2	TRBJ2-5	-	CASRSGPLTSGGAGEGETQYF	TGTGCCAGCAGATCAGGCCCCCTTACTAGCGGGGGGGCCGGAGAGGGGGAGACCCAGTACTTC
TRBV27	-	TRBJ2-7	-	CASGTPEGSYSYEQYF	TGTGCCAGCGGAACCCCGGAGGGGTCATACTCCTACGAGCAGTACTTC
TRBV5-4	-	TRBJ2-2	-	CASSLVRGTANTGELFF	TGTGCCAGCAGCTTGGTTCGCGGGACGGCGAACACCGGGGAGCTGTTTTTT
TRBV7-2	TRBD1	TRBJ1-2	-	CASSWDRGGYTF	TGTGCCAGCAGCTGGGACAGGGGCGGCTACACCTTC
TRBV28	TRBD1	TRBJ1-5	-	CASSRTGVGNQPQHF	TGTGCCAGCAGCCGGACAGGGGTCGGTAATCAGCCCCAGCATTTT
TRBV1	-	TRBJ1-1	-	CTSSPRAGPNTEAFF	TGCACCAGCAGCCCGAGGGCGGGTCCGAACACTGAAGCTTTCTTT
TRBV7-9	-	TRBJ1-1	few	CASSPPGGFEAFF	TGTGCCAGCAGCCCGCCGGGGGGTTTTGAAGCTTTCTTT
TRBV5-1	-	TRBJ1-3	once	CASSIGQGSGNTIYF	TGCGCCAGCAGCATTGGTCAGGGGAGTGGAAACACCATATATTTT
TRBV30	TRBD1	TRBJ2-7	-	CAWITGGNEQYF	TGTGCCTGGATCACAGGGGGCAACGAGCAGTACTTC
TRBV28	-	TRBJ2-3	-	CASTRVSDTQYF	TGTGCCAGTACCAGGGTTTCAGATACGCAGTATTTT
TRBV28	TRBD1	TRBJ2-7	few	CASSSTRDSSYEQYF	TGTGCCAGCAGTTCGACTCGGGACAGCTCCTACGAGCAGTACTTC
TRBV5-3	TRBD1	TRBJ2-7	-	CAISDDRDYEQYF	TGTGCCATCTCCGATGACAGGGACTACGAGCAGTACTTC
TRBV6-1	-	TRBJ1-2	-	CASSPDSPYGYTF	TGTGCCAGCAGTCCGGACAGTCCCTATGGCTACACCTTC
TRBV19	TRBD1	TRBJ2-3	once	CASSRTGVFTDTQYF	TGTGCCAGTAGTCGGACAGGGGTATTCACAGATACGCAGTATTTT
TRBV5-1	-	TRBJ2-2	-	CASSLTGTNTGELFF	TGCGCCAGCAGCTTGACAGGGACGAACACCGGGGAGCTGTTTTTT
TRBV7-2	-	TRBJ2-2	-	CACSLLGGGHGAGELFF	TGTGCCTGCAGCTTATTGGGCGGGGGCCACGGGGCCGGGGAGCTGTTTTTT
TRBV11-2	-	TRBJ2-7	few	CASSLVGAGAQGEQYF	TGTGCCAGCAGCTTAGTAGGCGCAGGGGCACAGGGTGAGCAGTACTTC